These T cell receptor beta chains were read from a single sample in a study of identical twins. TCRdb re-analysed the 5' RACE reads in MiXCR, keeping a single row per CDR3 protein. The sample gives around 670,000 distinct CDR3 sequences, around 5.7% of which show up once; roughly 2% is in the top ten. Source material: naive T cells sorted from blood. These receptors came from a man between 18 and 29 years old in good health. CDR3s include the opening cysteine and the closing phenylalanine or tryptophan. Each record gives: V gene, clone size, D gene, J gene, CDR3 protein, CDR3 DNA. D genes are given only for firm matches. A row's size may be missing; if present it is once, few, many or a size class.

>TRBV5-1|many|.|TRBJ2-3
CASSLRTPVDTQYF
TGCGCCAGCAGCTTGCGGACACCGGTAGATACGCAGTATTTT
>TRBV12-3/TRBV12-4|many|TRBD2|TRBJ2-1
CASGGEGLAGRVPYNEQFF
TGTGCCAGCGGGGGGGAAGGGCTAGCGGGACGAGTCCCCTACAATGAGCAGTTCTTC
>TRBV9|many|.|TRBJ2-1
CASSVAGASYNEQFF
TGTGCCAGCAGCGTAGCGGGAGCGAGTTACAATGAGCAGTTCTTC
>TRBV13|few|TRBD1|TRBJ2-4
CASSSRQGYGAKNIQYF
TGTGCCAGCAGCAGTCGACAGGGTTATGGGGCCAAAAACATTCAGTACTTC
>TRBV12-3/TRBV12-4|many|TRBD1|TRBJ2-2
CASIGERGLANTGELFF
TGTGCCAGCATCGGAGAAAGGGGGCTAGCGAACACCGGGGAGCTGTTTTTT
>TRBV7-6|few|.|TRBJ2-5
CASSLGGIRWETQYF
TGTGCCAGCAGCCTTGGCGGGATCCGCTGGGAGACCCAGTACTTC
>TRBV5-1|few|TRBD1|TRBJ2-3
CASSLGQGASYTDTQYF
TGCGCCAGCAGCTTGGGCCAGGGGGCCTCATACACAGATACGCAGTATTTT
>TRBV30|few|.|TRBJ2-1
CAWIHGASASSYNEQFF
TGTGCCTGGATCCACGGGGCTAGCGCGAGCTCCTACAATGAGCAGTTCTTC
>TRBV20-1|many|.|TRBJ2-1
CSARAPSAANEQFF
TGCAGTGCTAGAGCCCCGTCGGCAGCCAATGAGCAGTTCTTC
>TRBV19|few|TRBD2|TRBJ2-2
CASSIIFASGATGELFF
TGTGCCAGTAGTATAATTTTTGCTAGCGGAGCCACCGGGGAGCTGTTTTTT
>TRBV5-1|few|.|TRBJ2-3
CASSSRGERTDTQYF
TGCGCCAGCAGCTCCAGGGGGGAACGCACAGATACGCAGTATTTT
>TRBV21-1|.|.|TRBJ2-1
CASSKRTFDEQFF
TGTGCCAGCAGCAAAAGGACCTTCGATGAGCAGTTCTTC
>TRBV7-7|many|TRBD2|TRBJ2-3
CASSHRLAATDTQYF
TGTGCCAGCAGCCACCGACTAGCGGCGACAGATACGCAGTATTTT
>TRBV24-1|.|TRBD2|TRBJ2-1
CATSGSPGTSRSYNEQFF
TGTGCCACCAGTGGGAGTCCGGGGACTAGTAGGTCCTACAATGAGCAGTTCTTC
>TRBV3-1|.|.|TRBJ1-2
CASSQEGAGYGYTF
TGTGCCAGCAGCCAAGAAGGAGCGGGGTATGGCTACACCTTC
>TRBV11-2|many|.|TRBJ1-1
CASSSYGGLGNTEAFF
TGTGCCAGCAGCTCCTACGGGGGGCTCGGGAACACTGAAGCTTTCTTT
>TRBV11-2|few|.|TRBJ2-5
CASNHYRRSQETQYF
TGTGCCAGCAACCATTACAGGCGGAGCCAAGAGACCCAGTACTTC
>TRBV28|many|.|TRBJ1-1
CASRLDRITEAFF
TGTGCCAGCAGACTGGACAGAATCACTGAAGCTTTCTTT
>TRBV6-5|many|.|TRBJ2-5
CASKGYQETQYF
TGTGCCAGCAAGGGCTACCAAGAGACCCAGTACTTC
>TRBV12-3/TRBV12-4|many|.|TRBJ2-2
CASSLIKGGELFF
TGTGCCAGCAGTTTGATTAAGGGCGGGGAGCTGTTTTTT
>TRBV6-1|few|.|TRBJ2-2
CASSDTNSNTGELFF
TGTGCCAGCAGTGACACCAACTCGAACACCGGGGAGCTGTTTTTT
>TRBV12-3/TRBV12-4|many|TRBD1|TRBJ1-1
CASRHRGQLNTEAFF
TGTGCCAGCAGGCACCGGGGACAGTTGAACACTGAAGCTTTCTTT
>TRBV24-1|many|TRBD1|TRBJ2-3
CATGTGTSTDTQYF
TGTGCCACCGGGACAGGGACTAGCACAGATACGCAGTATTTT
>TRBV10-3|many|TRBD2|TRBJ2-3
CAISEIELAGGFTDTQYF
TGTGCCATCAGTGAAATCGAATTAGCGGGAGGATTCACAGATACGCAGTATTTT
>TRBV10-3|many|.|TRBJ2-1
CAISAEGSYNEQFF
TGTGCCATCAGTGCAGAAGGCTCCTACAATGAGCAGTTCTTC
>TRBV7-9|.|.|TRBJ2-1
CASSSSDLGQYEQFF
TGTGCCAGCAGCTCCTCCGACCTAGGACAGTATGAGCAGTTCTTC
>TRBV4-1|few|.|TRBJ2-5
CASSQGPGFGETQYF
TGCGCCAGCAGCCAAGGTCCAGGGTTTGGGGAGACCCAGTACTTC
>TRBV24-1|many|TRBD1|TRBJ1-5
CATSDPGQSQPQHF
TGTGCCACCAGTGACCCGGGACAGAGTCAGCCCCAGCATTTT
>TRBV11-2|once|TRBD1|TRBJ2-7
CASSQQGAFDEQYF
TGTGCCAGCAGCCAACAGGGGGCATTTGACGAGCAGTACTTC
>TRBV6-6|many|.|TRBJ2-1
CASSLNYYNEQFF
TGTGCCAGCAGCCTTAATTACTACAATGAGCAGTTCTTC
>TRBV20-1|many|.|TRBJ1-1
CSARDRGRGTNTEAFF
TGCAGTGCTAGAGATCGAGGTCGGGGGACGAACACTGAAGCTTTCTTT
>TRBV5-1|.|.|TRBJ2-1
CASSSILNNEQFF
TGCGCCAGCAGCTCAATTTTAAACAATGAGCAGTTCTTC
>TRBV12-3/TRBV12-4|many|TRBD1|TRBJ1-3
CASSFPGGLSGNTIYF
TGTGCCAGCAGTTTTCCAGGGGGCCTGTCTGGAAACACCATATATTTT
>TRBV7-9|few|.|TRBJ1-4
CASSLAPLSNEKLFF
TGTGCCAGCAGCTTAGCGCCCCTCTCTAATGAAAAACTGTTTTTT
>TRBV11-3|.|.|TRBJ2-5
CASSQARDGEETQYF
TGTGCCAGCAGCCAAGCCCGGGACGGTGAAGAGACCCAGTACTTC
>TRBV7-9|.|.|TRBJ1-1
CASSMTGLNTEAFF
TGTGCCAGCAGCATGACAGGATTGAACACTGAAGCTTTCTTT
>TRBV10-3|.|.|TRBJ2-2
CAISDQGSAGELFF
TGTGCCATCAGTGACCAGGGAAGCGCCGGGGAGCTGTTTTTT
>TRBV7-9|many|.|TRBJ2-1
CASSLVGRTNEQFF
TGTGCCAGCAGCTTAGTAGGTCGGACCAATGAGCAGTTCTTC
>TRBV5-1|few|TRBD1|TRBJ2-3
CASSWPPDRVGDTQYF
TGCGCCAGCAGCTGGCCTCCGGACAGGGTGGGAGATACGCAGTATTTT
>TRBV5-1|few|.|TRBJ1-4
CASSLDRISKATNEKLFF
TGCGCCAGCAGCTTGGATAGGATTAGCAAGGCGACTAATGAAAAACTGTTTTTT
>TRBV7-6|.|.|TRBJ2-7
CASSTITGLRGGHEQYF
TGTGCCAGCAGCACTATAACGGGGCTCAGGGGCGGGCACGAGCAGTACTTC
>TRBV5-1|many|.|TRBJ2-5
CASSLEAETQYF
TGCGCCAGCAGCTTGGAGGCGGAGACCCAGTACTTC
>TRBV28|many|.|TRBJ2-4
CASSSSAGKNIQYF
TGTGCCAGCAGTTCTAGCGCTGGCAAAAACATTCAGTACTTC
>TRBV7-9|many|.|TRBJ2-1
CASSLVVGVNEQFF
TGTGCCAGCAGCTTAGTTGTAGGGGTCAATGAGCAGTTCTTC
>TRBV9|many|.|TRBJ2-5
CASSVGQTQYF
TGTGCCAGCAGCGTAGGTCAGACCCAGTACTTC
>TRBV29-1|many|.|TRBJ2-7
CSVGGAAYEQYF
TGCAGCGTTGGGGGGGCGGCCTACGAGCAGTACTTC
>TRBV28|many|.|TRBJ2-2
CASTRTGHLTGELFF
TGTGCCAGCACCCGGACCGGACACCTTACCGGGGAGCTGTTTTTT
>TRBV12-3/TRBV12-4|many|.|TRBJ2-1
CASSDLTGIPYNEQFF
TGTGCCAGCAGTGACCTGACTGGGATCCCCTACAATGAGCAGTTCTTC
>TRBV6-2/TRBV6-3|many|TRBD2|TRBJ2-1
CASSLSGRVNEQFF
TGTGCCAGCAGTCTAAGCGGGAGAGTCAATGAGCAGTTCTTC
>TRBV12-3/TRBV12-4|.|TRBD1|TRBJ2-6
CASSSRSGTGILSGANVLTF
TGTGCCAGCAGTTCTCGATCCGGGACAGGGATTCTCTCTGGGGCCAACGTCCTGACTTTC
>TRBV28|few|.|TRBJ2-2
CASLQGNTGELFF
TGTGCCAGCCTACAGGGGAACACCGGGGAGCTGTTTTTT
>TRBV20-1|.|.|TRBJ2-1
CSASDGTYNEQFF
TGCAGTGCTAGCGACGGCACCTACAATGAGCAGTTCTTC
>TRBV12-3/TRBV12-4|few|.|TRBJ1-5
CASSLRRGNQPQHF
TGTGCCAGCAGTTTAAGACGAGGCAATCAGCCCCAGCATTTT
>TRBV30|few|.|TRBJ2-7
CASRDFSYEQYF
TGTGCCTCACGGGACTTTTCATACGAGCAGTACTTC
>TRBV9|.|.|TRBJ2-2
CASSVVGRGNTGELFF
TGTGCCAGCAGCGTAGTAGGCAGGGGGAACACCGGGGAGCTGTTTTTT
>TRBV3-1|.|TRBD2|TRBJ2-5
CASSQDTGLAYSNQETQYF
TGTGCCAGCAGCCAAGATACGGGACTAGCGTACTCCAATCAAGAGACCCAGTACTTC
>TRBV20-1|.|.|TRBJ2-5
CSARDWTGTSQETQYF
TGCAGTGCTAGAGACTGGACAGGGACTAGCCAAGAGACCCAGTACTTC
>TRBV5-1|many|TRBD2|TRBJ2-7
CASGTSNYEQYF
TGCGCCAGCGGGACTAGCAACTACGAGCAGTACTTC
>TRBV5-5|few|TRBD1|TRBJ2-2
CASSLNRGVTGELFF
TGTGCCAGCAGCTTGAACAGGGGAGTCACCGGGGAGCTGTTTTTT